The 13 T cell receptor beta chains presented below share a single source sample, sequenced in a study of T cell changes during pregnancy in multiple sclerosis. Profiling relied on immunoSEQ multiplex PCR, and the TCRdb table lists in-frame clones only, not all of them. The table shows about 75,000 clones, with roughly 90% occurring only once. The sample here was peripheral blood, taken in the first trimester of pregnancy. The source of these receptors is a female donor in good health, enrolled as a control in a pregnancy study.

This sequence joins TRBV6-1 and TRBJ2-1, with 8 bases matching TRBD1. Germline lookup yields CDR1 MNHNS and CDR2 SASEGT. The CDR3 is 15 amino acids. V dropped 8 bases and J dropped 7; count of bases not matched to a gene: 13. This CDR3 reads CASLLGAGGGNEQFF. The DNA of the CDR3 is TGTGCCAGCTTACTGGGGGCAGGGGGCGGAAATGAGCAGTTCTTC.

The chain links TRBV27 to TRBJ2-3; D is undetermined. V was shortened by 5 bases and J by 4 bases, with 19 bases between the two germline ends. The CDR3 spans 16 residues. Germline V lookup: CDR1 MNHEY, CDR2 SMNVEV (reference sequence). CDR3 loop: CASSTLTQVLADTQYF. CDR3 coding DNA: TGTGCCAGCAGTACCCTGACGCAGGTTCTCGCAGATACGCAGTATTTT.

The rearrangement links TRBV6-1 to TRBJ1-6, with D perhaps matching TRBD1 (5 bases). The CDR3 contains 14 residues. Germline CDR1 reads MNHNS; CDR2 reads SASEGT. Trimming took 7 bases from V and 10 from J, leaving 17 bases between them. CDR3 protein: CASIYQGKGSPLHF. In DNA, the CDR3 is TGTGCCAGCATTTATCAGGGAAAAGGGTCACCCCTCCACTTT.

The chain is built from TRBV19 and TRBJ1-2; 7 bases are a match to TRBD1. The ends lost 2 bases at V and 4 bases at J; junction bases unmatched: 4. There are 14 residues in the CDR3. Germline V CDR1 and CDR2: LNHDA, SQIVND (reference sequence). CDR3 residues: CASSINRDSYGYTF. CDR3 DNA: TGTGCCAGTAGTATAAACAGGGACAGCTATGGCTACACCTTC.

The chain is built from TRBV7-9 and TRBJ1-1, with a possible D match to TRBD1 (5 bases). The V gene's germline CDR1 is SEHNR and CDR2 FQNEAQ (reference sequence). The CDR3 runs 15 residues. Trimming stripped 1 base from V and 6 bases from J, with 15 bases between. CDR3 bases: TGTGCCAGCAGCTTAGAGAGCAGGGCGGCCGCTGAAGCTTTCTTT. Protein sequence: CASSLESRAAAEAFF.

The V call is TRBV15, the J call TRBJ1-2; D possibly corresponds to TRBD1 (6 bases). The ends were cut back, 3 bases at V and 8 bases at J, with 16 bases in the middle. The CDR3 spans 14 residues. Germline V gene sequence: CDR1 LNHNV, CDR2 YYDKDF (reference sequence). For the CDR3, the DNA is TGTGCCACCAGCAGTCGTTATGGGACATACGGCTACACCTTC. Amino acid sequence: CATSSRYGTYGYTF.

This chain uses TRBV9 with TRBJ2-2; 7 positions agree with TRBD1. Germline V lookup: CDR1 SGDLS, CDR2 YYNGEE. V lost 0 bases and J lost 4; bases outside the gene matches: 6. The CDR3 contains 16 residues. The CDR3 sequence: CASSVGSTGSTGELFF. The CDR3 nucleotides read TGTGCCAGCAGCGTAGGATCGACAGGGAGCACCGGGGAGCTGTTTTTT.

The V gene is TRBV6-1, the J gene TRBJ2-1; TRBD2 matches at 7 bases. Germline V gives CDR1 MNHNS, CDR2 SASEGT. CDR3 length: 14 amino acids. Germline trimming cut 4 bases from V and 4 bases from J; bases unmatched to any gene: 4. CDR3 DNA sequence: TGTGCCAGCAGTGGAAGAGCGGGATACAATGAGCAGTTCTTC. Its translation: CASSGRAGYNEQFF.

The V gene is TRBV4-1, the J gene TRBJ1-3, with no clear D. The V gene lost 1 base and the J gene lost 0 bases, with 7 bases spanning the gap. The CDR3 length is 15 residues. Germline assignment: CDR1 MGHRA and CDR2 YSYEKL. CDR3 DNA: TGCGCCAGCAGCCAAGTGCAGTTCTCTGGAAACACCATATATTTT. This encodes CASSQVQFSGNTIYF.

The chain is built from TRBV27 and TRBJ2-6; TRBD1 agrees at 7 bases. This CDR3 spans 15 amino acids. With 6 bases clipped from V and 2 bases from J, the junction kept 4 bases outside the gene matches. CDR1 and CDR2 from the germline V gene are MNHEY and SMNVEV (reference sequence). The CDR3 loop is CASRYTGAGANVLTF. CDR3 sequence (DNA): TGTGCCAGCAGGTACACAGGGGCTGGGGCCAACGTCCTGACTTTC.

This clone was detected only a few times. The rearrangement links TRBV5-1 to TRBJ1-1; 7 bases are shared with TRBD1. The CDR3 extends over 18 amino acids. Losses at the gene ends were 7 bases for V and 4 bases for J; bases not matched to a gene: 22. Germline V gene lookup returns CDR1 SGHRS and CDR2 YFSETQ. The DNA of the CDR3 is TGCGCCAGCTCTCCTGGTGCTAGTAGGGGGCCTCTTGGCACTGAAGCTTTCTTT. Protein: CASSPGASRGPLGTEAFF.

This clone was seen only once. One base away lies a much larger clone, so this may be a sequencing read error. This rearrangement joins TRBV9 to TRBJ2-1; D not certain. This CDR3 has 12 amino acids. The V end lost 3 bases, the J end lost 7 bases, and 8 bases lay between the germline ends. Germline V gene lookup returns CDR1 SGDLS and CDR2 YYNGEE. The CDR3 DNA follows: TGTGCCAGCAGCGGCATCGGGAATGAGCAGTTCTTC. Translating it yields CASSGIGNEQFF.

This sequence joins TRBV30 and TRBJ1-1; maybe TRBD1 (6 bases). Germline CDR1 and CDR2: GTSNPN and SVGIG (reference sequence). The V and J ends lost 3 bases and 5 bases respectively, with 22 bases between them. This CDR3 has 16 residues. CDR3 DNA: TGTGCCTGGAGCGAACAGGGCCTCGATCGGTGGACTGAAGCTTTCTTT. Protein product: CAWSEQGLDRWTEAFF.